This T cell receptor beta chain was sequenced during a study of spatial heterogeneity in lung cancer. TCRdb recomputed calls from the 5' RACE reads with MiXCR, one row per CDR3 protein. In the table there are about 27,000 distinct CDR3 sequences, approximately 7.7% of which are singletons. As regards this clonotype: The antigen is not known.

Regarding time point: sample taken at primary tumor resection. Points from the study as a whole: Tracking of tumor mutation counts was seen in expanded intratumoral alpha and beta TCR counts.

V dropped 3 bases and J dropped 0; count of bases not matched to a gene: 9. CDR3 size: 17 residues. The germline CDR1 and CDR2 sequences are MDHEN and SYDVKM. This sequence joins TRBV28 and TRBJ1-1, with 8 bases matching TRBD1. Sequences were derived from lung tumor tissue, sampled at surgery. The origin of this receptor is a male donor with early-stage non-small cell lung cancer. DNA of the CDR3: TGTGCCAGCAGTTTCCGCGGACAGGGACTCATGAACACTGAAGCTTTCTTT. Its protein product is CASSFRGQGLMNTEAFF.